This TCR beta chain came from a study of T cell changes during pregnancy in multiple sclerosis. Only in-frame clones appear in the TCRdb table, and some are missing; sequencing was by immunoSEQ multiplex PCR. The table shows about 110,000 clones, with around 93% occurring only once. CDR1 is MNHEY and CDR2 is SMNVEV in the germline V gene (reference sequence). V lost 7 bases, J lost 3 bases, and 7 bases stayed unmatched. This CDR3 has 14 residues. The genes are TRBV27 and TRBJ1-1; 8 positions agree with TRBD1. The source material was peripheral blood, sampled after pregnancy. The receptor was isolated from a female donor with multiple sclerosis, enrolled in a pregnancy study. CDR3 in amino acids: CASTGTGTHTEAFF. Written as DNA, the CDR3 is TGTGCCAGCACCGGGACAGGTACTCACACTGAAGCTTTCTTT.